Listed here are 12 T cell receptor beta chains from one sample, sequenced in a study of control samples from healthy donors and cancer patients. Sequencing was performed with immunoSEQ multiplex PCR; in TCRdb, only in-frame clones are kept and a portion is missing. The profile covers tens of thousands of clones, with around 87% appearing a single time and approximately 2.1% taken by the ten largest. The specimen was PBMCs. The source is a woman aged 45 to 65 with head and neck cancer.

This clone was detected once. The rearrangement uses TRBV15 and TRBJ2-7, with D possibly matching TRBD1 (6 bases). The CDR3 totals 14 residues. Trimming left V 0 bases short and J 6 bases short, with 12 bases between. Germline loops: CDR1 LNHNV, CDR2 YYDKDF (reference sequence). The CDR3 reads CATSRDLQGSEQYF. Here the CDR3 DNA reads TGTGCCACCAGCAGAGACTTACAGGGAAGCGAGCAGTACTTC.

Only one count was recorded for this clone. This chain links TRBV7-4 with TRBJ1-4, with a tentative D call TRBD1 (6 bases). CDR3 size: 17 residues. The germline gives CDR1 SGHVT, CDR2 SQSDAQ. Trimming pared 5 bases from V and 0 bases from J, leaving 16 bases between. In nucleotides, the CDR3 is TGTGCCAGCAGCCAAGAGGGGGGTTCTTCAACTAATGAAAAACTGTTTTTT. It yields the protein CASSQEGGSSTNEKLFF.

The chain is built from TRBV5-1 and TRBJ1-1; 7 bases are shared with TRBD1. Germline V gene sequence: CDR1 SGHRS, CDR2 YFSETQ. V was clipped by 5 bases and J by 4 bases; unmatched bases: 5. The CDR3 has 13 amino acids. The CDR3 region is CASRVGGPTEAFF. For the CDR3, the DNA is TGCGCCAGCAGGGTAGGGGGCCCCACTGAAGCTTTCTTT.

The chain recombines TRBV18 with TRBJ2-7; weak D call: TRBD1 (5 bases). CDR1 is KGHSH, CDR2 LQKENI, per germline. CDR3 length equals 15 residues. Trimming removed 3 bases from V and 6 bases from J, with 18 bases in between. The CDR3 DNA reads as TGTGCCAGCTCACCCCGGGCAGGGTCCCCCTCCGAGCAGTACTTC. Translating gives CASSPRAGSPSEQYF.

V usage is TRBV24-1 and J usage is TRBJ1-5; no definite D call. This CDR3 is 16 amino acids long. Between the trimmed V and J ends, which lost 4 bases and 6 bases, there was a span of 18 bases. Germline lookup yields CDR1 KGHDR and CDR2 SFDVKD. CDR3 sequence reads: CATSDTTARSSQPQHF. CDR3 nucleotide sequence: TGTGCCACCAGTGACACGACGGCCAGGTCGTCTCAGCCCCAGCATTTT.

CDR3 DNA: TGCAGTGCTAGTATTCTGAACAGGGGGATTCATGGCTACACCTTC. It codes for CSASILNRGIHGYTF. The chain combines TRBV20-1 with TRBJ1-2; 8 nucleotides line up with TRBD1. This CDR3 has 15 residues. The germline CDR1 and CDR2 sequences are DFQATT and SNEGSKA (reference sequence). J gave up 6 bases and V 3 bases, and 12 bases lay outside the gene matches.

V gene TRBV2 combines with J gene TRBJ1-5; a possible D gene is TRBD1 (5 bases). The CDR3 is made up of 14 amino acids. Germline V gene data show CDR1 as SNHLY and CDR2 as FYNNEI. Trimming pared 1 base from V and 3 bases from J, leaving 7 bases between. CDR3 DNA sequence: TGTGCCAGCAGTGAAGACAGGCTCAATCAGCCCCAGCATTTT. This gives the protein CASSEDRLNQPQHF.

The chain employs TRBV4-2 and TRBJ2-1, with TRBD1 as a possible D gene (8 bases). The CDR3 consists of 15 residues. V dropped 6 bases and J dropped 7 bases, with 19 bases sitting between them. The germline V gene has CDR1 LGHNA and CDR2 YNFKEQ. The CDR3 is CASSRRSGDRNEQFF. CDR3 DNA sequence: TGTGCCAGCAGTCGTAGGAGCGGGGACAGGAATGAGCAGTTCTTC.

This clone was seen a handful of times. CDR3 in DNA: TGCGCCAGCAGCCAAGACCCCTCCGGGGCCCAGGGTGCTGAAGCTTTCTTT. This codes for CASSQDPSGAQGAEAFF. The J gene is TRBJ1-1, the V gene TRBV4-1, with D maybe TRBD1 (5 bases). V was clipped by 0 bases and J by 6 bases, with 20 bases between them. The CDR3 loop spans 17 amino acids. Germline CDR1 and CDR2: MGHRA and YSYEKL.

The rearrangement links TRBV19 to TRBJ1-5; D is undetermined. Germline CDR1 reads LNHDA; CDR2 reads SQIVND (reference sequence). V was shortened by 5 bases and J by 1 base, with 12 bases between the two germline ends. CDR3 size: 15 residues. CDR3 loop: CASSPGLGSNQPQHF. The CDR3, as DNA: TGTGCCAGTAGTCCCGGCTTAGGGAGCAATCAGCCCCAGCATTTT.

The rearrangement links TRBV23-1 to TRBJ2-5; TRBD1 matches at 10 bases. TRBV23-1 is reported as an ORF; its role is uncertain. V gave up 3 bases and J gave up 1 base; unmatched junction bases: 5. The CDR3 totals 16 residues. Written as DNA, the CDR3 is TGCGCCAGCAGTCAGCCGGGACAGGGGCCCCAAGAGACCCAGTACTTC. Its translation: CASSQPGQGPQETQYF.

CDR3 sequence reads: CASSESRPSGNTIYF. The CDR3 region has the DNA TGTGCCAGCAGTGAATCCCGGCCCTCTGGAAACACCATATATTTT. The V call is TRBV2, the J call TRBJ1-3; D is uncertain. CDR1 SNHLY and CDR2 FYNNEI come from the germline V gene. V lost 2 bases, J lost 0 bases, and 8 bases lay in between. CDR3 size: 15 residues. Full variable domain (remainder filled in from reference TRBV2 and TRBJ1-3): EPEVTQTPSHQVTQMGQEVILRCVPISNHLYFYWYRQILGQKVEFLVSFYNNEISEKSEIFDDQFSVERPDGSNFTLKIRSTKLEDSAMYFCASSESRPSGNTIYFGEGSWLTVV.